One T cell receptor beta chain is described in this entry. What it recognizes is unknown. Losses at the gene ends were 3 bases for V and 8 bases for J; bases not matched to a gene: 13. The CDR3 spans 16 residues. The germline CDR1 and CDR2 sequences are ENHRY and SYGVKD. Clones were read by immunoSEQ multiplex PCR, and TCRdb kept only the in-frame ones, dropping some. The sample yields 100,000 to 150,000 clones, 85% to 90% seen once. This specimen belongs to a study of cytomegalovirus exposure and HLA in healthy donors. Study-wide results and limits: A few chains tied to CMV proved CMV antigen-specific in vitro. Some public TCRs appeared in many individuals, while most sequences were rare. Within the 120 validation repertoires, first-cohort TCR clusters tended to co-occur, according to a later analysis. Among TCR beta chains, those listed as cytomegalovirus-associated numbered under 200.

The receptor was derived from a woman aged 18-29 years in good health and CMV-seronegative. The specimen sequenced was PBMCs. V is TRBV10-3 and J is TRBJ2-7; 10 nucleotides align to TRBD1. CDR3 DNA sequence: TGTGCCATCAGTGAAAGACCGGGACAGGGGTATAGCCAGCAGTACTTC. Translated: CAISERPGQGYSQQYF.